The clone carrying this T cell receptor beta chain was detected once. Its target is unknown. One end of the junction fails to match germline, which may point to a read error. TCRdb passed the reads through MiXCR, listing each CDR3 protein once. Here the sample spans more than 150,000 distinct CDR3 sequences, less than 25% being singletons. The data derive from a study of T cell repertoires in cytomegalovirus infection. Study background: Evidence of both CMV infection and a matching HLA type came from public TCR beta signatures.

Germline V lookup: CDR1 MDHEN, CDR2 SYDVKM. The CDR3 is made up of 15 amino acids. Overall study results and limits: HLA-C-restricted CMV-specific TCR beta clonotypes were dominant in the ex vivo response. Adding up the frequency of public TCR beta families identified people who carried CMV plus the relevant HLA.

This clonotype originated in a human donor in good health (CMV status not recorded). Some clones in this sample may be carry-over from other donors' samples. J is TRBJ1-6 and V is TRBV28; D gene ambiguous. Sequencing was done on a sample of PBMCs. CDR3 protein: CASSLSGSYNSPLLF. The CDR3, as DNA: TGTGCCAGCAGTTTATCGGGCTCCTATAATTCACCCCTCCTCTTT.